This T cell receptor beta chain was profiled in a study of blood T cells in healthy people across ages. Comment on this clonotype: Its antigen remains unknown.

Overall study results and limits: Diversity was higher, and naive CD4+ cells more numerous, in long-lived donors than in aged donors.

The use of a sample-barcoded 5' primer and a J-beta primer mix characterized a second PCR of roughly 6 to 11 cycles. Each cDNA molecule was tagged by a template-switch adaptor that had 12 random nucleotides. TCRdb itself ran the 5' RACE reads through MiXCR, one entry per CDR3 protein. This table holds approximately 1.5 million distinct CDR3 sequences, 42% found once. V shed 0 bases and J 4 bases; nucleotides not matched to a gene: 10. The CDR3 spans 19 residues. The germline gives CDR1 LGHNA, CDR2 YSLEER. Per sample, extraction of total RNA gave at least 5 micrograms in every case. V and J are TRBV4-3 and TRBJ2-6; 9 bases map to TRBD2. Sequenced input: blood. The receptor was derived from a woman between 18 and 29 years old in good health. CDR3: CASSQDSLAGLTGANVLTF. As DNA, the CDR3 is TGCGCCAGCAGCCAAGATAGTCTAGCGGGATTGACAGGGGCCAACGTCCTGACTTTC.